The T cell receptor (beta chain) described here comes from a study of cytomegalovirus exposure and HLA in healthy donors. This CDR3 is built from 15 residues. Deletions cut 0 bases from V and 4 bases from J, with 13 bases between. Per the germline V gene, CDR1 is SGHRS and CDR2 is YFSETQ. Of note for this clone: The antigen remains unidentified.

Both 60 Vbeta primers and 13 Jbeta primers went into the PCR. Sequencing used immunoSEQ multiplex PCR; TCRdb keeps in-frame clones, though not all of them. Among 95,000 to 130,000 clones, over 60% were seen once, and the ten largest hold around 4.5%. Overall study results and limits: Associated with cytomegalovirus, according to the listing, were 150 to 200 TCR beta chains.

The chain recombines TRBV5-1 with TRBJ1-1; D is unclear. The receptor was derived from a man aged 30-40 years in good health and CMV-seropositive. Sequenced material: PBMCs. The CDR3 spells CASSLGPGAGTEAFF. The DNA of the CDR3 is TGCGCCAGCAGCTTGGGGCCGGGAGCGGGCACTGAAGCTTTCTTT.